These T cell receptor beta chains were read from a single sample in a study of CD8 T cells in ankylosing spondylitis. TCRdb used MiXCR to reprocess the 5' RACE reads, holding one entry per CDR3 protein. Of some 840,000 distinct CDR3 sequences in the sample, 12% were seen once. Sequencing input: blood, either unsorted or a sorted T cell fraction (not recorded which). The receptors shown here come from a male donor with ankylosing spondylitis. Both conserved end residues are part of each CDR3. A D gene is named only where the DNA matches it firmly. Part of the rows lack a size; the others show once, few, many or a class for expanded clones.

d_call j_call clone_size v_call cdr3_nt cdr3_aa
- TRBJ2-1 many TRBV18 TGTGCCAGCAGCCCATCGGGCCCCTACAATGAGCAGTTCTTC CASSPSGPYNEQFF
- TRBJ2-7 few TRBV24-1 TGTGCCACCAGTGATGTCCTACGCCGAGGGCAGTACTTC CATSDVLRRGQYF
- TRBJ2-1 few TRBV7-6 TGTGCCAGCAGCTTGTTCATCGCAGGGAACTCGTATGAGCAGTTCTTC CASSLFIAGNSYEQFF
- TRBJ2-1 - TRBV20-1 TGCAGTGCTAGAGATCCGCCGCTCTCCTACAATGAGCAGTTCTTC CSARDPPLSYNEQFF
TRBD1 TRBJ1-1 many TRBV29-1 TGCAGCGCTGGACAGGCGGCCCCTTGGGACACTGAAGCTTTCTTT CSAGQAAPWDTEAFF
TRBD2 TRBJ2-7 many TRBV28 TGTGCCAGCAGCCCGGGACTAGCGGGAGTTTACGAGCAGTACTTC CASSPGLAGVYEQYF
- TRBJ2-1 many TRBV7-2 TGTGCCAGCAGCTTTAGTAGGGGTTCCAATGAGCAGTTCTTC CASSFSRGSNEQFF
- TRBJ1-5 many TRBV20-1 TGCAGTGCTCGGGGCAGATCAGGTGAAAGTCAGCCCCAGCATTTT CSARGRSGESQPQHF
- TRBJ2-5 - TRBV5-6 TGTGCCAGCAGCTTGTTGGGGGGAGCACAAGGGGAGACCCAGTACTTC CASSLLGGAQGETQYF
- TRBJ2-1 - TRBV27 TGTGCCAGCAGTCCGCGGGGCACAGCACACAATGAGCAGTTCTTC CASSPRGTAHNEQFF
- TRBJ2-5 - TRBV20-1 TGCAGTGCGCCCTTAAGAACCCAGTACTTC CSAPLRTQYF
TRBD1 TRBJ2-1 - TRBV11-1 TGTGCCAGCAGCCAGGAAACGCGACAGGGGAGGTGGGTCAATGAGCAGTTCTTC CASSQETRQGRWVNEQFF
- TRBJ2-7 few TRBV12-5 TGTGCTAGTGGCATCGGGGGTACGTCCCACGAGCAGTACTTC CASGIGGTSHEQYF
- TRBJ2-1 few TRBV25-1 TGTGCCAGCAGTGAAATCCGTGGCTCCTACAATGAGCAGTTCTTC CASSEIRGSYNEQFF
TRBD1 TRBJ1-1 few TRBV20-1 TGCAGTGCCCCCCGAATCGGCAGGGGGGCACTTAACACTGAAGCTTTCTTT CSAPRIGRGALNTEAFF
- TRBJ2-7 - TRBV18 TGTGCCAGCTCACCCCTGGGGTCGGGCTCCTACGAGCAGTACTTC CASSPLGSGSYEQYF
- TRBJ2-5 many TRBV20-1 TGCAGTGCTAGAGACTCACAGGGACCGGGAGAGACCCAGTACTTC CSARDSQGPGETQYF
- TRBJ2-7 - TRBV28 TGTGCCAGCACCCGGCACTACGAGCAGTACTTC CASTRHYEQYF
- TRBJ2-3 many TRBV6-2/TRBV6-3 TGTGCCAGCAGGCTACAGGGAAGCACAGATACGCAGTATTTT CASRLQGSTDTQYF
- TRBJ2-5 - TRBV29-1 TGCAGCGTTGGGGGGGTGGTAAAAAAAGAGACCCAGTACTTC CSVGGVVKKETQYF
- TRBJ2-2 few TRBV24-1 TGTGCCACCAGTGATTTGTCGGGGACCGGGGAGCTGTTTTTT CATSDLSGTGELFF
TRBD2 TRBJ2-1 few TRBV9 TGTGCCAGCAGCGTAGCGGGTAGCGGGGTGTACAATGAGCAGTTCTTC CASSVAGSGVYNEQFF